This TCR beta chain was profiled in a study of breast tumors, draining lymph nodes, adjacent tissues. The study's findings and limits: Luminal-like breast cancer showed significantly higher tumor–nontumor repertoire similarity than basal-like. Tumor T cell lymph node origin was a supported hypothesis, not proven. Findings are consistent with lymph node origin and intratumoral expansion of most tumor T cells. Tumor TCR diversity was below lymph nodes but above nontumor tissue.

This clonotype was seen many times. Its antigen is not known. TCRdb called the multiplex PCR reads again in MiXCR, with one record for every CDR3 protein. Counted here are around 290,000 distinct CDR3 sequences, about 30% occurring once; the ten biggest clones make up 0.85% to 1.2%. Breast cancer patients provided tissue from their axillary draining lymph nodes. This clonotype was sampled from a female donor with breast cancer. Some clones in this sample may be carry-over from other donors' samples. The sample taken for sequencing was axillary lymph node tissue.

The CDR3 spells CASGKGARGGELFF. In nucleotides, the CDR3 is TGTGCTAGTGGGAAGGGGGCGCGAGGCGGGGAGCTGTTTTTT. The chain uses TRBV12-5 and TRBJ2-2; TRBD1 agrees at 7 bases. CDR1 and CDR2 (germline): LGHNT, FRNRAP. There are 14 residues in the CDR3. The V segment lost 6 bases and the J segment 7 bases; nucleotides outside the gene matches: 8.